Listed here are 9 T cell receptor beta chains from one sample, sequenced in a study of T cells after yellow fever vaccination. TCRdb itself ran the 5' RACE reads through MiXCR, one entry per CDR3 protein. Of over 45,000 distinct CDR3 sequences listed, approximately 5.7% are singletons. The specimen was PBMCs, either bulk or a sorted T-cell subset (CD4+, CD8+, memory, or dextramer-sorted; not recorded which), collected on the day of the yellow fever booster vaccination. The receptors were gathered from a man aged 18 to 29 who received the YFV17D yellow fever vaccine.

This clonotype was observed at least ten times. The chain uses TRBV29-1 and TRBJ2-7, with TRBD1 identical over 12 bases. This CDR3 comprises 14 residues. J gave up 5 bases and V 3 bases, and 5 bases lay outside the gene matches. Germline assignment: CDR1 SQVTM and CDR2 ANQGSEA. The CDR3 bases are TGCAGCGTTGACCCCGGGACAGGGGGCGACGAGCAGTACTTC. It yields the protein CSVDPGTGGDEQYF.

This clonotype has a count of ten or more. This rearrangement joins TRBV29-1 to TRBJ2-3, with D uncertain. The V end lost 3 bases, the J end lost 2 bases, and 12 bases lay between the germline ends. Germline V lookup: CDR1 SQVTM, CDR2 ANQGSEA. The CDR3 has 14 residues. CDR3 residues: CSVDWSTDTDTQYF. CDR3 bases: TGCAGCGTTGACTGGTCTACCGACACAGATACGCAGTATTTT.

The chain uses TRBV24-1 and TRBJ1-2; the D is unclear. This CDR3 has 15 amino acids. Trimming pared 3 bases from V and 5 bases from J, leaving 15 bases between. Germline CDR1 is KGHDR and CDR2 is SFDVKD. The CDR3 reads CATSDGTVERYGYTF. DNA for the CDR3: TGTGCCACCAGTGATGGCACCGTGGAAAGGTATGGCTACACCTTC.

The table lists this clonotype with many counts. The chain employs TRBV7-9 and TRBJ2-5; TRBD2 might be the D (5 bases). CDR3 length: 14 amino acids. Germline V gives CDR1 SEHNR, CDR2 FQNEAQ (reference sequence). V gave up 0 bases and J gave up 9 bases, with 14 bases separating them. This chain's CDR3 is CASSLAGSQRAQYF. CDR3 DNA sequence: TGTGCCAGCAGCTTAGCGGGAAGCCAGAGGGCCCAGTACTTC.

This clonotype occurred a few times. The chain links TRBV19 to TRBJ2-3; D is ambiguous. Trimming pared 9 bases from V and 5 bases from J, leaving 21 bases between. CDR3 length: 15 amino acids. Germline lookup yields CDR1 LNHDA and CDR2 SQIVND (reference sequence). CDR3 sequence (DNA): TGTGCCAGCGGCCCTCCCGGAATGACGGGAGATACGCAGTATTTT. Encoded protein: CASGPPGMTGDTQYF.

This clonotype was recorded many times. The chain links TRBV6-5 to TRBJ2-3; either TRBD1 or TRBD2 may fit D (5 bases each). Trimming removed 6 bases at V and 6 bases at J, with 16 bases between. Per the germline V gene, CDR1 is MNHEY and CDR2 is SVGAGI. CDR3 length equals 14 residues. The CDR3 region is CASSPGRPPDTQYF. CDR3 nucleotides: TGTGCCAGCAGCCCGGGACGACCTCCCGATACGCAGTATTTT.

The chain uses TRBV28 and TRBJ2-7, with 7 positions matching TRBD1. The CDR3 has 15 amino acids. Germline trimming cut 3 bases from V and 2 bases from J; bases unmatched to any gene: 7. Germline loops: CDR1 MDHEN, CDR2 SYDVKM. The CDR3 reads CASSFSGTETYEQYV. CDR3 coding DNA: TGTGCCAGCAGTTTCTCCGGGACAGAGACCTACGAGCAGTACGTC.

This clonotype was seen at least ten times. J is TRBJ2-1 and V is TRBV9; the match to TRBD2 covers 8 bases. This CDR3 comprises 15 residues. Germline V lookup: CDR1 SGDLS, CDR2 YYNGEE. V lost 4 bases and J lost 7; bases outside the gene matches: 10. This CDR3 is CASSPQAGGLNEQFF. The CDR3 DNA reads as TGTGCCAGCAGCCCCCAGGCGGGGGGCTTAAATGAGCAGTTCTTC. Looking up the rest from reference TRBV9 and TRBJ2-1 gives the full variable domain: DSGVTQTPKHLITATGQRVTLRCSPRSGDLSVYWYQQSLDQGLQFLIQYYNGEERAKGNILERFSAQQFPDLHSELNLSSLELGDSALYFCASSPQAGGLNEQFFGPGTRLTVL.

The table lists this clonotype with a few counts. This rearrangement joins TRBV14 to TRBJ2-7; possible D gene TRBD1, 6 bases. The germline gives CDR1 SGHDN, CDR2 FVKESK. Trimming pared 3 bases from V and 2 bases from J, leaving 11 bases between. This CDR3 is built from 14 residues. CDR3 region: CASSHLQGAYEQYF. The CDR3 nucleotides read TGTGCCAGCAGCCACTTACAGGGCGCCTACGAGCAGTACTTC.